This T cell receptor beta chain was sequenced for a study of shared clonotypes between healthy human individuals. In this sample, this clone turned up once. Sequenced by immunoSEQ multiplex PCR; TCRdb stores in-frame clones only, minus some. The sample has about 380,000 clones, roughly 96% seen once. Combination of CD45RO+ cells with CCR7-negative CD45RA+ TemRA cells was used for CD8 memory. Germline assignment: CDR1 SGHDN and CDR2 FVKESK. The CDR3 spans 17 residues. V shed 0 bases, J shed 2 bases, and the junction held 7 bases outside the gene matches. This sequence originates from a man under 40 in good health. The chain has TRBV14 and TRBJ1-3, with 7 bases matching TRBD1. The source material was memory CD8+ T cells sorted from blood. Subset defined: CD45RO+ cells pooled with CCR7-negative TemRA cells. CDR3 sequence (DNA): TGTGCCAGCAGCCAAGAGACAGGGCGATTCACTGGAAACACCATATATTTT. Translated: CASSQETGRFTGNTIYF.